The clone carrying this T cell receptor beta chain occurred a few times. Its cognate antigen is unknown. RNA transcripts provided the source from which TCR beta CDR3 regions were amplified. First-round RT-PCR targeting the TCR CDR3 was performed with the HTBI primer set. One entry per CDR3 protein results from TCRdb running MiXCR on the multiplex PCR reads. The table lists tens of thousands of distinct CDR3 sequences, less than 65% of them singletons. These data belong to a study of T cells in Graves' hyperthyroidism and ophthalmopathy. Findings of the study overall: Among clonotypes expanded in thyroid above 0.001, most were also found in blood.

The CDR3 consists of 17 residues. CDR1 and CDR2 from the germline V gene are MDHEN and SYDVKM. V lost 3 bases to trimming and J lost 1 base, with 17 bases between them. Lactation, pregnancy, other autoimmune disease or uncontrolled infection led to exclusion of patients. Diagnosing involved the use of clinical symptoms, serum thyroxine and TRAb, thyroid ultrasound and orbital computed tomography. J is TRBJ2-3 and V is TRBV28; D is unresolved. The sequenced sample was peripheral blood or thyroid tissue (not recorded which). This TCR derives from a man younger than 30 with Graves' hyperthyroidism. Written as DNA, the CDR3 is TGTGCCAGCAGTTTCGGTCGTTCTGAACCTCGCACAGATACGCAGTATTTT. It yields the protein CASSFGRSEPRTDTQYF.